This T cell receptor (beta chain) derives from a study of blood T cell repertoires in COVID-19. About the research overall: Sample material is recorded as cDNA or gDNA derived from T cells, B-cell-depleted T cells, or PBMCs.

In the study's own analysis: It was from reference gene primer amplification that nucleated cell counts were estimated. Method: immunoSEQ multiplex PCR; TCRdb's copy keeps in-frame clones and lacks some. That table supplies the V and J calls and clone size; D and trimming were determined from the DNA. This table holds about 490,000 clones, 80% to 90% found once. The CDR3 covers 13 residues. Germline V gene sequence: CDR1 MNHEY, CDR2 SVGEGT. Trimming stripped 2 bases from V and 2 bases from J, with 4 bases between. The receptor was isolated from a human donor in a cohort sampled during active COVID-19. The sample consisted of peripheral blood. The chain links TRBV6-2 or TRBV6-3 to TRBJ1-5; D remains ambiguous. The DNA of the CDR3 is TGTGCCAGCAGTTACAGCCGCAATCAGCCCCAGCATTTT. Translating it yields CASSYSRNQPQHF.